The rows below give T cell receptor beta chains drawn from one sample of a study of response to subunit inactivated influenza vaccine. TCRdb called the RT-PCR reads again in MiXCR, with one record for every CDR3 protein. Counted here are a few hundred thousand distinct CDR3 sequences, 21% occurring once; the ten biggest clones make up about 9.4%. This specimen was PBMCs from blood, taken less than 22 months after vaccination. These receptors all stem from a man between 45 and 75 years old who received an inactivated influenza vaccine. Each CDR3 is given with its conserved first and last residue.

V gene	CDR3 protein
TRBV20-1	CSARDVLNTEAFF
TRBV7-3	CASSLLEGPDTQYF
TRBV5-1	CASSLDGQVSYEQYF
TRBV5-1	CASSLADRTYEQYF
TRBV5-6	CASSLDLDNYGYTF
TRBV28	CASSFAGEVKYEQYF
TRBV19	CASSQSTGSKFAQPQHF
TRBV20-1	CSAPRTSGIVEETQYF
TRBV3-1	CASSPLAGGYYEQYF
TRBV7-9	CASRGAQGATEAFF
TRBV29-1	CSVGFQGAEAFF
TRBV12-3/TRBV12-4	CASSFRDRETEAFF
TRBV30	CAWSTGLKGTYEQYF
TRBV10-3	CAIKPAWRENTGELFF
TRBV20-1	CSARPGLAGGTQYF
TRBV6-1	CASSEALRGVGEKLFF
TRBV20-1	CSAPDRAYEQYF
TRBV20-1	CSARKPLSTDTQYF
TRBV5-1	CASSLRGGVGYGYTF
TRBV10-3	CAIRGRSTDTQYF
TRBV19	CASRDRITGEAFF
TRBV24-1	CATSDQDRASYNEQFF
TRBV12-3/TRBV12-4	CASSFGGPNTGELFF
TRBV7-9	CASSLDWRKTRGNTIYF
TRBV4-2	CASSQIGGYTF
TRBV28	CASSLPGTRIPEAFF
TRBV2	CASSERAQYF
TRBV4-2	CASSQVAPKIADRGDSNQPQHF
TRBV7-6	CASSLGGNSYEQYF
TRBV24-1	CATSDSEMRSEQYF
TRBV6-2/TRBV6-3	CASTAPENEQYF
TRBV14	CASSQEGLAGVYYEQYF
TRBV6-1	CASSRGVQSGNTIYF
TRBV7-8	CASSLEFAGVAKNIQYF
TRBV12-3/TRBV12-4	CASREEGESETQYF
TRBV19	CASSITEPQPQHF
TRBV11-2	CASSSPRQSESYGYTF
TRBV5-1	CASSGQGPYNEKLFF
TRBV4-2	CASSPRASGSYNSPLHF
TRBV4-2	CASSQGGVRGAYGYTF
TRBV5-1	CASSPGQFSRNTEAFF
TRBV19	CASSKPGTHEQFF